This T cell receptor (beta chain) was documented in a study of T cell changes during pregnancy in multiple sclerosis. The germline V gene has CDR1 SGHVS and CDR2 FNYEAQ. With 4 bases clipped from V and 5 bases from J, the junction kept 6 bases outside the gene matches. CDR3 length equals 14 residues. Profiling relied on immunoSEQ multiplex PCR, and the TCRdb table lists in-frame clones only, not all of them. The sample gives about 83,000 clones, around 93% of which show up once; roughly 3.5% is in the top ten. The rearrangement links TRBV7-6 to TRBJ2-7; 9 bases align to TRBD1. This TCR was recovered from a female donor in good health, serving as a control in a pregnancy study. Some clones in this sample may be carry-over from other donors' samples. The specimen comprised PBMCs, sampled in the first trimester of pregnancy. The CDR3 region is CASSYPGQGHEQYF. In DNA form, the CDR3 reads TGTGCCAGCAGCTATCCGGGACAGGGCCACGAGCAGTACTTC.